The clone carrying this T cell receptor (beta chain) was recorded once. Participants were aged about 18 to 100 years, lived in over 20 US areas, and enrolled virtually. This record comes from a study of blood T cell repertoires in COVID-19. The wider study: COVID-19 samples, acute and convalescent, were from the United States, Italy and Spain.

Assay: immunoSEQ multiplex PCR; the TCRdb copy retains only in-frame clones and omits some. The sample contains 350,000 or so clones, 85% to 90% of which appear only once. The CDR3 has 11 residues. Germline values: CDR1 MNHEY, CDR2 SMNVEV (reference sequence). Trimming left V 10 bases short and J 8 bases short, with 14 bases between. This chain connects TRBV27 to TRBJ1-2; D gene unclear. This TCR was sampled from a woman between 25 and 40 years old who had been exposed to COVID-19. Sequencing was carried out using PBMCs or T cells enriched from blood (not recorded which). The CDR3 bases are TGTGCCACCCGAGGCTTATGGGGCTACACCTTC. This encodes CATRGLWGYTF.